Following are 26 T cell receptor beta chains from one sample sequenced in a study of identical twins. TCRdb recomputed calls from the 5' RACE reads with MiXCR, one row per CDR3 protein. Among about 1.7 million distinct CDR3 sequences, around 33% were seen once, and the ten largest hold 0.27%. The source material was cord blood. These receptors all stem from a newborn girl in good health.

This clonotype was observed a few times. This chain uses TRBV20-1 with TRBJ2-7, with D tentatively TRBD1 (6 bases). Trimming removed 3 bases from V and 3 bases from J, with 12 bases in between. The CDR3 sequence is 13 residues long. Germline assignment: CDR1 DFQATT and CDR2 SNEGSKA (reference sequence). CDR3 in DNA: TGCAGTGCTAGGCAGGGGCCTTTCTACGAGCAGTACTTC. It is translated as CSARQGPFYEQYF.

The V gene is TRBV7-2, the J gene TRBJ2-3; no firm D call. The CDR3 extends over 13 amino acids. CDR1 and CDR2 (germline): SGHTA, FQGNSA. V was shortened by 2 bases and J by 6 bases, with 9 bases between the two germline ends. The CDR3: CASSLKGRDTQYF. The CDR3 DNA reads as TGTGCCAGCAGCTTAAAGGGAAGGGATACGCAGTATTTT. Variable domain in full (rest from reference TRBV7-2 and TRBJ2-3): GAGVSQSPSNKVTEKGKDVELRCDPISGHTALYWYRQSLGQGLEFLIYFQGNSAPDKSGLPSDRFSAERTGGSVSTLTIQRTQQEDSAVYLCASSLKGRDTQYFGPGTRLTVL.

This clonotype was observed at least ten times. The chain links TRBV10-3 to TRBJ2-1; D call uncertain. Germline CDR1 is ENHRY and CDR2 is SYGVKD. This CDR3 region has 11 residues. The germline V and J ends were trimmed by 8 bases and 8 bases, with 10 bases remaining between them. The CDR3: CAIGLGDEQFF. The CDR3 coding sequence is TGTGCCATCGGGCTGGGCGATGAGCAGTTCTTC.

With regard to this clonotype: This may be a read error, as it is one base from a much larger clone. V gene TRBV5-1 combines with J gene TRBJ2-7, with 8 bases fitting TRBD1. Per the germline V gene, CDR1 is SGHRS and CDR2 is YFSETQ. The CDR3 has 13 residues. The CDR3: CTSSLDRVNEQYF. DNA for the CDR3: TGCACCAGCAGCTTGGACAGGGTTAACGAGCAGTACTTC.

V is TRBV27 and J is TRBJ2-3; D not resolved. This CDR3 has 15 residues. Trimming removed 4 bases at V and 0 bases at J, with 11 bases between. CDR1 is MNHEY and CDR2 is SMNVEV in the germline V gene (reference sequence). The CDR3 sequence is CASSSTGPSTDTQYF. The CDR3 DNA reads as TGTGCCAGCAGTTCCACGGGCCCTAGCACAGATACGCAGTATTTT.

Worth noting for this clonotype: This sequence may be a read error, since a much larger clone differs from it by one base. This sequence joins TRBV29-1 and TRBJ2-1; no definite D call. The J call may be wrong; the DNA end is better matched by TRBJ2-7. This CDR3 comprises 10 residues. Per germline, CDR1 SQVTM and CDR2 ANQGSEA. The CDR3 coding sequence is TGCAGCGTTGGGAAGAATGAGCAGTACTTC. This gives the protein CSVGKNEQYF.

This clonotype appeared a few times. DNA of the CDR3: TGTGCCAGCAGTTTCTTCGGCTTGGGGGGGATCAGGGGGGATCAGCCCCAGCATTTT. This encodes CASSFFGLGGIRGDQPQHF. This chain uses TRBV6-2 or TRBV6-3 with TRBJ1-5; 7 nucleotides agree with TRBD1. Germline-derived CDR1 and CDR2 are MNHEY and SVGEGT. This CDR3 has 19 residues. Trimming removed 4 bases from V and 5 bases from J; junction bases left unmatched: 20.

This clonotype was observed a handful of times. The CDR3 here is CASSQGISGRLTDTQYF. The CDR3, as DNA: TGCGCCAGCAGCCAAGGTATTAGCGGGAGGCTCACAGATACGCAGTATTTT. The rearrangement joins TRBV4-1 to TRBJ2-3; 10 nucleotides align to TRBD2. Germline values: CDR1 MGHRA, CDR2 YSYEKL. CDR3 length: 17 residues. Losses at the gene ends were 1 base for V and 2 bases for J; bases not matched to a gene: 6.

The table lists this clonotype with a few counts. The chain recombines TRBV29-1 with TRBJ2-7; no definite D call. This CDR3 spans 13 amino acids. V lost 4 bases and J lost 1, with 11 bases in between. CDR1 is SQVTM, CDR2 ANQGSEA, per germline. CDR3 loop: CSVASLSSYEQYF. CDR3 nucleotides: TGCAGCGTTGCGAGTCTTTCATCCTACGAGCAGTACTTC.

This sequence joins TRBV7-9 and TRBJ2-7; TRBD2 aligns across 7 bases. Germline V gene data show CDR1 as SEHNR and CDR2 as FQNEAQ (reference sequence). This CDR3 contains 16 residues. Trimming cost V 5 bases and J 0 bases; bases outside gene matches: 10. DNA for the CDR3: TGTGCCAGCAGCGCCCCACTAGCGTCTAGCTCCTACGAGCAGTACTTC. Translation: CASSAPLASSSYEQYF.

CDR3 coding DNA: TGCGCCAGCAGCACACGGACAGGGGGCACCACCGGGGAGCTGTTTTTT. Protein: CASSTRTGGTTGELFF. The V gene is TRBV5-1, the J gene TRBJ2-2; 11 bases line up with TRBD1. The CDR3 consists of 16 residues. After removal of 4 bases from V and 4 bases from J, the junction contained 6 bases not matched to a gene. Germline CDR1 reads SGHRS; CDR2 reads YFSETQ.

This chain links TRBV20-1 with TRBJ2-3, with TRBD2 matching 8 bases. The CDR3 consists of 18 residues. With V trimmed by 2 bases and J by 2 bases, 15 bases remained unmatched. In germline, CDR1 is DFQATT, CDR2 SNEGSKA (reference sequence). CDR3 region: CSARWGAFGGRSTDTQYF. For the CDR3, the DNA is TGCAGTGCTAGATGGGGGGCCTTCGGCGGGAGGTCCACAGATACGCAGTATTTT.

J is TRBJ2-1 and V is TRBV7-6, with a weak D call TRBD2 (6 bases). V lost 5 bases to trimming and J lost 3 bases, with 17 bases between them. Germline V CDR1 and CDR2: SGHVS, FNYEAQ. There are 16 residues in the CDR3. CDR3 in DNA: TGTGCCAGCAGCCTTTTAGCGGCTCCGATCTACAATGAGCAGTTCTTC. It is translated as CASSLLAAPIYNEQFF.

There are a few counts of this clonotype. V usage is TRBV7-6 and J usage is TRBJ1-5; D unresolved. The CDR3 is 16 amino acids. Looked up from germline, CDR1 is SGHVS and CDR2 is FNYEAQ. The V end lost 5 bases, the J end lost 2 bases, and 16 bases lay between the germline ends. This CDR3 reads CASSLYSGAGNQPQHF. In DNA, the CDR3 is TGTGCCAGCAGCCTCTACTCTGGCGCGGGCAATCAGCCCCAGCATTTT.

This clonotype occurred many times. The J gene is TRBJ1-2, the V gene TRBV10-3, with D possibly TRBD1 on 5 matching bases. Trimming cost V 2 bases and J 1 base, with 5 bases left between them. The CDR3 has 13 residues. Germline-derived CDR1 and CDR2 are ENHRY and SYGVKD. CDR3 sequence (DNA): TGTGCCATCAGTGAGGGACATAACTATGGCTACACCTTC. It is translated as CAISEGHNYGYTF.

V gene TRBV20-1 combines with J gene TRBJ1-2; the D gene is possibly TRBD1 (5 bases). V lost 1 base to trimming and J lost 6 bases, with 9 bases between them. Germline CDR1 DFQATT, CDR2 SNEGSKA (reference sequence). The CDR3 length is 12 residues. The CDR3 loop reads CSARGDVDGYTF. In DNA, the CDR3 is TGCAGTGCTAGAGGGGACGTTGATGGCTACACCTTC.

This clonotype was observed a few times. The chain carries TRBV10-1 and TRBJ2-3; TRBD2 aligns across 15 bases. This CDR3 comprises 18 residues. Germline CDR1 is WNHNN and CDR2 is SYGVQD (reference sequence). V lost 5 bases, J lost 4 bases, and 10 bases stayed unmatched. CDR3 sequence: CASSPGTSGGRIPDTQYF. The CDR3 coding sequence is TGCGCCAGCAGTCCCGGGACTAGCGGGGGGCGCATACCAGATACGCAGTATTTT.

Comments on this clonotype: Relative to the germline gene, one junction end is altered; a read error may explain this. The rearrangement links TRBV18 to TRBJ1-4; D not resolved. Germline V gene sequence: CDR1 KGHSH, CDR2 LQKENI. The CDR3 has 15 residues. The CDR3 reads CASSPLYITSEKLFF. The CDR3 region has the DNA TGTGCCAGCTCACCACTATACATCACTAGTGAAAAACTGTTTTTT.

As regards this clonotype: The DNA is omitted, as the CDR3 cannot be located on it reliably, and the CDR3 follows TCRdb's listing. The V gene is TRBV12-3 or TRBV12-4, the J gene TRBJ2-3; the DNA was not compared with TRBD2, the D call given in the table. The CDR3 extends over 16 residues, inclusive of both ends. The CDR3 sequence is CASSSWASGSTDAQYF.

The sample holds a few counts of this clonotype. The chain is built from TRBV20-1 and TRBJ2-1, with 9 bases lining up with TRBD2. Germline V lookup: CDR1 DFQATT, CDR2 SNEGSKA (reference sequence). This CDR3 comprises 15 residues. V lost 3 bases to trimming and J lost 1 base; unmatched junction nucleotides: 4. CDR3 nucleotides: TGCAGTGCTAGTCGCGGGGGGGTATCCTACAATGAGCAGTTCTTC. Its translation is CSASRGGVSYNEQFF.

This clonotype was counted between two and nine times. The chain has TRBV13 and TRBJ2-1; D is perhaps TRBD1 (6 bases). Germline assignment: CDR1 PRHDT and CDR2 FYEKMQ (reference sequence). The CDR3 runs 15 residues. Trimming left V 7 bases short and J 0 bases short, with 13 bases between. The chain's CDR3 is CASTPTGFSYNEQFF. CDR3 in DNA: TGTGCCAGCACCCCCACAGGGTTCTCCTACAATGAGCAGTTCTTC. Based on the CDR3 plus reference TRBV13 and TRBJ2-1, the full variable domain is AAGVIQSPRHLIKEKRETATLKCYPIPRHDTVYWYQQGPGQDPQFLISFYEKMQSDKGSIPDRFSAQQFSDYHSELNMSSLELGDSALYFCASTPTGFSYNEQFFGPGTRLTVL.

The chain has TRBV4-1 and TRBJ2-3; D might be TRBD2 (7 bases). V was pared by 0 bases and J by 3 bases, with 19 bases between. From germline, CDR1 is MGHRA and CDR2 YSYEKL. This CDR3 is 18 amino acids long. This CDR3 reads CASSQDRLVGGLTDTQYF. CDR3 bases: TGCGCCAGCAGCCAAGATCGACTAGTGGGGGGGCTTACAGATACGCAGTATTTT.

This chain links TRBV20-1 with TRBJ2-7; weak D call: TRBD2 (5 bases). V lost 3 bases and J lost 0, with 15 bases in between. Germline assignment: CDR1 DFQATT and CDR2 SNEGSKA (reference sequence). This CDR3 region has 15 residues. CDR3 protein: CSASTLAPSSYEQYF. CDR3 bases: TGCAGTGCTAGTACCCTAGCTCCGAGCTCCTACGAGCAGTACTTC.

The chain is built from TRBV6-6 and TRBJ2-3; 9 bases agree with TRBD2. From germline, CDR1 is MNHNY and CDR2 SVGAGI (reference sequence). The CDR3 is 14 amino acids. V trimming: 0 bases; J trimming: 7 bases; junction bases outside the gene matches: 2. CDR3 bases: TGTGCCAGCAGTTACTCTAGCGGGAGAAATACGCAGTATTTT. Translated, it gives CASSYSSGRNTQYF.

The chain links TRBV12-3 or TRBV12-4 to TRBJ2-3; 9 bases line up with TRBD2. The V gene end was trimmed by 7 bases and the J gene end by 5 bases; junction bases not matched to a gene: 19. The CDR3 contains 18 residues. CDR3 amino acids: CASTGPYSAGGHGDTQYF. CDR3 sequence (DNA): TGTGCCAGCACCGGACCCTACTCTGCGGGGGGGCATGGAGATACGCAGTATTTT.

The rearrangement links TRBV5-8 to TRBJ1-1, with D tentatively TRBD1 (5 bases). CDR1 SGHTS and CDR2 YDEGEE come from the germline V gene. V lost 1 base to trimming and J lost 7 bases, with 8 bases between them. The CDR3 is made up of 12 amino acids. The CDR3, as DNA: TGTGCCAGCAGCTTGTATCAGGGTGAAGCTTTCTTT. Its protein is CASSLYQGEAFF.